The rows below give T cell receptor beta chains drawn from one sample of a study of shared clonotypes between healthy human individuals. TCRdb's copy holds only in-frame clones and misses some; the assay was immunoSEQ multiplex PCR. This table holds under 700,000 clones, roughly 96% found once. Specimen: naive CD8+ T cells sorted from blood. The receptors shown here come from a woman aged 25 to 39 in good health. The CDR3 runs from the conserved cysteine through the conserved F or W. D genes are given only for firm matches. Part of the rows lack a size; the others show once, few, many or a class for expanded clones.

CDR3aa	CDR3nt	v_gene	d_gene	j_gene	abundance
CASSFLTGGDLRMQYF	TGTGCCAGCAGCTTCCTGACAGGGGGAGACCTACGGATGCAGTACTTC	TRBV7-2	TRBD1	TRBJ2-7	-
CASGSQGHYNEQFF	TGTGCCAGCGGAAGTCAGGGGCACTACAATGAGCAGTTCTTC	TRBV25-1	-	TRBJ2-1	-
CASSPPAPEEQYF	TGCGCCAGCAGCCCCCCCGCCCCTGAGGAGCAGTACTTC	TRBV4-1	-	TRBJ2-7	-
CASSLSRPRGYSNQPQHF	TGTGCCAGCAGTTTATCCCGACCGCGGGGCTATAGCAATCAGCCCCAGCATTTT	TRBV27	-	TRBJ1-5	-
CSVTKTGGILNEQFF	TGCAGCGTGACGAAAACGGGGGGCATCCTCAATGAGCAGTTCTTC	TRBV29-1	-	TRBJ2-1	once
CASSFDGELFF	TGTGCCAGCAGCTTTGACGGGGAGCTGTTTTTT	TRBV5-6	-	TRBJ2-2	-
CASSFRSAEYTDTQYF	TGTGCCAGCAGCTTCCGGTCCGCCGAATACACAGATACGCAGTATTTT	TRBV13	-	TRBJ2-3	-
CASSLALGANYGYTF	TGTGCCAGCAGCTTGGCCTTAGGGGCGAACTATGGCTACACCTTC	TRBV5-4	-	TRBJ1-2	-
CASSATLGQGYEQYF	TGTGCCAGTAGTGCCACCCTGGGACAGGGCTACGAGCAGTACTTC	TRBV19	TRBD1	TRBJ2-7	once
CASSLSQSRIYEQYF	TGTGCCAGCAGTTTATCACAATCCAGGATCTACGAGCAGTACTTC	TRBV28	-	TRBJ2-7	-
CASSSLSDYGYTF	TGTGCCAGCAGCTCCCTTTCCGACTATGGCTACACCTTC	TRBV11-2	-	TRBJ1-2	-
CASSGGQPNEKLFF	TGCGCCAGCAGTGGAGGACAGCCTAATGAAAAACTGTTTTTT	TRBV10-1	-	TRBJ1-4	once
CASSQDRVLWPQHF	TGTGCCAGCTCACAAGACAGGGTTCTATGGCCCCAGCATTTT	TRBV18	TRBD1	TRBJ1-5	-
CASSAGTGEQFF	TGTGCCAGCAGCGCCGGGACGGGTGAGCAGTTCTTC	TRBV9	-	TRBJ2-1	-
CASSLSISVTDTQYF	TGTGCCAGCAGCTTGTCTATTTCCGTCACAGATACGCAGTATTTT	TRBV5-6	-	TRBJ2-3	-
CASRFLGLAGAEETQYF	TGTGCAAGTCGCTTTCTGGGACTAGCGGGAGCGGAAGAGACCCAGTACTTC	TRBV12-2	-	TRBJ2-5	-
CASSFKGRGKGQPQHF	TGTGCCAGCAGTTTTAAGGGCAGGGGAAAGGGCCAGCCCCAGCATTTT	TRBV27	-	TRBJ1-5	-
CASSESGYEQYF	TGTGCCAGCAGCGAGAGCGGCTACGAGCAGTACTTC	TRBV9	-	TRBJ2-7	-
CASSRLPGNTEAFF	TGTGCCAGCAGTAGGTTACCAGGGAACACTGAAGCTTTCTTT	TRBV27	-	TRBJ1-1	-
CASGSGLAGEQYF	TGTGCCAGCGGGAGCGGCCTCGCCGGCGAGCAGTACTTC	TRBV11-1	-	TRBJ2-7	-
CASSELASGTDYEQYF	TGTGCCAGCAGTGAACTGGCTAGCGGGACCGACTACGAGCAGTACTTC	TRBV6-1	TRBD2	TRBJ2-7	-
CASSFPGAGANVLTF	TGTGCCAGCAGTTTTCCAGGGGCTGGGGCCAACGTCCTGACTTTC	TRBV28	-	TRBJ2-6	-
CASSFSGSNEQFF	TGTGCCAGCAGCTTTAGCGGATCCAATGAGCAGTTCTTC	TRBV5-4	-	TRBJ2-1	-
CASSIFNQPQHF	TGTGCCAGTAGTATATTTAATCAGCCCCAGCATTTT	TRBV19	-	TRBJ1-5	-
CASSYSSGQPQHF	TGTGCCAGCAGTTACTCGAGCGGTCAGCCCCAGCATTTT	TRBV6-6	-	TRBJ1-5	-
CAWSVGTYGYTF	TGTGCCTGGAGTGTTGGGACTTATGGCTACACCTTC	TRBV30	-	TRBJ1-2	-
CASNNRQNDEQYF	TGTGCCAGTAACAACCGACAGAACGACGAGCAGTACTTC	TRBV19	-	TRBJ2-7	-
CASSVDGAGSYEQYF	TGTGCCAGCAGCGTAGACGGAGCGGGTTCATACGAGCAGTACTTC	TRBV9	-	TRBJ2-7	-